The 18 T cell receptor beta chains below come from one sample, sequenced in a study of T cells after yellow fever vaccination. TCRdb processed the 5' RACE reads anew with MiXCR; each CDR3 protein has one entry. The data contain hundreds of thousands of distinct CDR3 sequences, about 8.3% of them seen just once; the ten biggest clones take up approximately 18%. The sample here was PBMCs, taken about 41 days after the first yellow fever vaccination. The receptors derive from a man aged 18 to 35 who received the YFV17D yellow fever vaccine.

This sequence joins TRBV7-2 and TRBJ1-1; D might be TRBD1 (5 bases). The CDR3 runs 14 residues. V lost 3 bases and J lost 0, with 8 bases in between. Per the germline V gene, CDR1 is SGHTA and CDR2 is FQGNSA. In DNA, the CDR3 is TGTGCCAGCAGCTTTTCAGGGTTGAACACTGAAGCTTTCTTT. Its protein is CASSFSGLNTEAFF.

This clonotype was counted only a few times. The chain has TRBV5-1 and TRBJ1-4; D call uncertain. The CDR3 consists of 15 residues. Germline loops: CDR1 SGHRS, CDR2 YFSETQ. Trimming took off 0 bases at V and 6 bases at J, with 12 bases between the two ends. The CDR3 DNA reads TGCGCCAGCAGCTTGGCACCTCAAAATGATGAAAAACTGTTTTTT. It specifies CASSLAPQNDEKLFF.

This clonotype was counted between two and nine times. The DNA of the CDR3 is TGTGCCAGCAGCTGGGAGGGGACCCCCGCGGATGAGCAGTACTTC. This translates into CASSWEGTPADEQYF. The chain employs TRBV7-8 and TRBJ2-7, with 7 bases lining up with TRBD2. The germline V gene encodes CDR1 SGHVS and CDR2 FQNEAQ. Trimming at V came to 4 bases and at J to 7 bases, leaving 13 bases not matched to a gene. The CDR3 has 15 amino acids.

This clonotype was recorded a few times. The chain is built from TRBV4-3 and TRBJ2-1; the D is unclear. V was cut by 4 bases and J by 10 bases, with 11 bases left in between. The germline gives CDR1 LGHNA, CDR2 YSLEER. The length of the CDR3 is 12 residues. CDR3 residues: CASSPTRGEQFF. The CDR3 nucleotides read TGCGCCAGCAGCCCGACCCGAGGAGAGCAGTTCTTC.

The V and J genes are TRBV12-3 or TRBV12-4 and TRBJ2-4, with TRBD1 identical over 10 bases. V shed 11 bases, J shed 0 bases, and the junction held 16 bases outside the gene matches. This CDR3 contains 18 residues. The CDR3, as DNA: TGTGCCTTCAGTCCTCCCCGTCGGACAGGGGGAGCCAAAAACATTCAGTACTTC. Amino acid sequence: CAFSPPRRTGGAKNIQYF.

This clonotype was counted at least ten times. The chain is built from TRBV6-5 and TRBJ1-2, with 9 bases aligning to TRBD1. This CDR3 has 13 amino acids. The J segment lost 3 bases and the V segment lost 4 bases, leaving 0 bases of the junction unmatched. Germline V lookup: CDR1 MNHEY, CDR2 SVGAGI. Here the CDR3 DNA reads TGTGCCAGCAGTTGGACAGGGGACTATGGCTACACCTTC. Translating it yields CASSWTGDYGYTF.

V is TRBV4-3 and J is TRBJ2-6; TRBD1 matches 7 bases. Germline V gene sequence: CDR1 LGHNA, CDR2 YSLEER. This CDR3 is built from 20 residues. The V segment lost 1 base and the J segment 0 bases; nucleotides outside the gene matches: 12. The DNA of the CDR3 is TGCGCCAGCAGCCAAGTCTTGAGACAGGGAGAGATCTCTGGGGCCAACGTCCTGACTTTC. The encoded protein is CASSQVLRQGEISGANVLTF.

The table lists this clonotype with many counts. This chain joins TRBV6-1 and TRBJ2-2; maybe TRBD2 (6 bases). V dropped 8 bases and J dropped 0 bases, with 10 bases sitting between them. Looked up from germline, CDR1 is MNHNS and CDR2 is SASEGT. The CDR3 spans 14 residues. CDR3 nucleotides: TGTGCCAGCCGGGAGCGGCCGAACACCGGGGAGCTGTTTTTT. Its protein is CASRERPNTGELFF.

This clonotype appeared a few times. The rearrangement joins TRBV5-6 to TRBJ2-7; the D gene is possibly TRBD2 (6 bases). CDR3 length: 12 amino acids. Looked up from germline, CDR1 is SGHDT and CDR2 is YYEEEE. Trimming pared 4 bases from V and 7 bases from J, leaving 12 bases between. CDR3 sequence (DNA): TGTGCCAGCAGCCCCACCCGGGGGGAGCAGTACGTC. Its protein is CASSPTRGEQYV.

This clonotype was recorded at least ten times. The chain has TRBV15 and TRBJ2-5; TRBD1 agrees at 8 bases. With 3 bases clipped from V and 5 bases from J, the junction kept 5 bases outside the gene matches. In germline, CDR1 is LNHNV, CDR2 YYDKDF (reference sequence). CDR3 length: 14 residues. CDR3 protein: CATSSQGADETQYF. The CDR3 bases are TGTGCCACCAGCAGCCAGGGGGCCGATGAGACCCAGTACTTC. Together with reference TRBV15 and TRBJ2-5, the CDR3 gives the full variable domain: DAMVIQNPRYQVTQFGKPVTLSCSQTLNHNVMYWYQQKSSQAPKLLFHYYDKDFNNEADTPDNFQSRRPNTSFCFLDIRSPGLGDTAMYLCATSSQGADETQYFGPGTRLLVL.

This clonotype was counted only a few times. The CDR3, as DNA: TGTGCCAGCAGGCCGGGGGGATTCTCCTACAATGAGCAGTTCTTC. Translation gives CASRPGGFSYNEQFF. The genes are TRBV28 and TRBJ2-1; 7 positions agree with TRBD2. The germline CDR1 and CDR2 sequences are MDHEN and SYDVKM. Germline trimming cut 6 bases from V and 0 bases from J; bases unmatched to any gene: 5. This CDR3 has 15 amino acids.

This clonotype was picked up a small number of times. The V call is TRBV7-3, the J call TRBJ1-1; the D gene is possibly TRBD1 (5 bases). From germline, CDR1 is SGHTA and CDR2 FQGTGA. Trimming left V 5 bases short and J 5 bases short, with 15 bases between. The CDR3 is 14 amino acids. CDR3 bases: TGTGCCAGCAGCCCCACCGGGGCCAGGACTGAAGCTTTCTTT. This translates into CASSPTGARTEAFF.

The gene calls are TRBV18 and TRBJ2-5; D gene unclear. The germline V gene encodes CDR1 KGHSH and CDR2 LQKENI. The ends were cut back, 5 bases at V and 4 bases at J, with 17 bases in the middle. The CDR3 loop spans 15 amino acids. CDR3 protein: CASSSTVRSTETQYF. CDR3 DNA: TGTGCCAGCTCATCGACGGTCCGTTCAACAGAGACCCAGTACTTC.

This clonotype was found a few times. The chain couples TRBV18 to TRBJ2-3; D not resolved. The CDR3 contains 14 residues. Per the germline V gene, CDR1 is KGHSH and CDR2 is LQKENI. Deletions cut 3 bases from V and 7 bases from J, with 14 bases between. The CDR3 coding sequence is TGTGCCAGCTCACCCGACTCTTTTACCCATACGCAGTATTTT. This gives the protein CASSPDSFTHTQYF.

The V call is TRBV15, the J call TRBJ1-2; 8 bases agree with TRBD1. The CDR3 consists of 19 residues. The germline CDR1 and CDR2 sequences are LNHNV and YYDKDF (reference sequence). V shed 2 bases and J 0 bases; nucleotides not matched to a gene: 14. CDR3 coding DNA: TGTGCCACCAGCAGAAGCTCCGGGACAGGCGCCGACTCTAACTATGGCTACACCTTC. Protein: CATSRSSGTGADSNYGYTF.

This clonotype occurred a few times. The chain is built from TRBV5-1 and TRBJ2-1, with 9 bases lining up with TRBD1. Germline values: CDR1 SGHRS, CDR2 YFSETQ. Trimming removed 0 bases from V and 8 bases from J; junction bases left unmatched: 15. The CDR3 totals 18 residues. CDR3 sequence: CASSLGRTGESLGHEQFF. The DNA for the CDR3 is TGCGCCAGCAGCTTGGGGAGGACAGGGGAAAGTTTGGGACATGAGCAGTTCTTC.

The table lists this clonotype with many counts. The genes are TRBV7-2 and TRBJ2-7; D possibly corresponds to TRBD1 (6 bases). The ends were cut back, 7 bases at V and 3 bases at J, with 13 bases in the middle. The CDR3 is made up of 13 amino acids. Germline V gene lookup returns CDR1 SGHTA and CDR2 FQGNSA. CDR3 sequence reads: CASTEGDHYEQYF. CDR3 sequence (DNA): TGTGCCAGCACTGAGGGGGACCACTACGAGCAGTACTTC.

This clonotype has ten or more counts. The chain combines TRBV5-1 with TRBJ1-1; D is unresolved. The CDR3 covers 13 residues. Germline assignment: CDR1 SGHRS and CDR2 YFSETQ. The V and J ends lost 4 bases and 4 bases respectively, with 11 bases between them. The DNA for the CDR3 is TGCGCCAGCAGCACCGGGCAAATCACTGAAGCTTTCTTT. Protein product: CASSTGQITEAFF.